Shown below are 19 T cell receptor beta chains from a single sample sequenced in a study of beta chain features in type 1 diabetes. Antigens of these TCRs are unknown. Expressed TCRB transcripts were sequenced, since all the RNA that had been isolated was reverse transcribed. Measured with immunoSEQ multiplex PCR; TCRdb has only the in-frame clones, and not every one. Here the sample spans 250,000 to 350,000 clones, over 14% being singletons. Study results and limitations: TCRB CDR3s were moderately but significantly shorter in Type 1 diabetes patients in all four CD4+ subsets.

The sequencing input was naive CD4+ T cells from blood. Receptors originate from a man between 18 and 29 years old with type 1 diabetes.

As DNA, the CDR3 is TGTGCCAGCTCACCGCCGGGGGTTAACACCATATATTTT. Translation gives CASSPPGVNTIYF. This chain links TRBV18 with TRBJ1-3, with D perhaps TRBD1 (5 bases). The CDR3 is 13 residues long. V shed 3 bases and J shed 7 bases, with 10 bases lying between them. Germline CDR1 reads KGHSH; CDR2 reads LQKENI.

This clone was counted between two and nine times. This sequence joins TRBV29-1 and TRBJ1-3; D might be TRBD1 (5 bases). The CDR3 sequence is 14 residues long. Germline CDR1 and CDR2: SQVTM and ANQGSEA. V lost 4 bases, J lost 0 bases, and 10 bases lay in between. The CDR3 loop is CSVVGQLSGNTIYF. The CDR3 bases are TGCAGCGTTGTTGGACAACTCTCTGGAAACACCATATATTTT.

This clone appeared a few times. V and J are TRBV27 and TRBJ2-3; no firm D call. The CDR3 loop spans 13 amino acids. Trimming pared 4 bases from V and 2 bases from J, leaving 7 bases between. Germline V gene sequence: CDR1 MNHEY, CDR2 SMNVEV (reference sequence). The CDR3 region is CASSSHNTDTQYF. CDR3 in DNA: TGTGCCAGCAGTTCCCACAACACAGATACGCAGTATTTT.

V usage is TRBV18 and J usage is TRBJ2-3, with D possibly being TRBD2 (5 bases). Per the germline V gene, CDR1 is KGHSH and CDR2 is LQKENI. Between the trimmed V and J ends, which lost 6 bases and 3 bases, there was a span of 16 bases. CDR3 size: 15 residues. The CDR3 reads CASSPSFRGTDTQYF. DNA of the CDR3: TGTGCCAGCTCCCCATCATTCCGGGGTACAGATACGCAGTATTTT.

This clone was seen more than once but under ten times. The J gene is TRBJ2-2, the V gene TRBV2; 8 nucleotides match TRBD1. V gave up 2 bases and J gave up 5 bases; unmatched junction bases: 7. Germline CDR1 reads SNHLY; CDR2 reads FYNNEI. This CDR3 spans 16 amino acids. In DNA, the CDR3 is TGTGCCAGCAGTGAATTACGACAGGGGTGGACCGGGGAGCTGTTTTTT. It yields the protein CASSELRQGWTGELFF.

The chain carries TRBV2 and TRBJ2-2; 12 bases agree with TRBD1. The CDR3 has 15 residues. J was trimmed by 5 bases and V by 6 bases; bases with no gene match: 4. Germline V CDR1 and CDR2: SNHLY, FYNNEI. The CDR3 is CASRLGQGATGELFF. The CDR3 region has the DNA TGTGCCAGCAGGTTGGGACAGGGGGCGACCGGGGAGCTGTTTTTT.

The chain uses TRBV6-5 and TRBJ2-7; 8 bases fit TRBD1. V gave up 8 bases and J gave up 4 bases; unmatched junction bases: 4. There are 12 residues in the CDR3. Germline loops: CDR1 MNHEY, CDR2 SVGAGI. The CDR3 region has the DNA TGTGCCAGCTGGGACAGGCGGTACGAGCAGTACTTC. Protein: CASWDRRYEQYF.

V and J are TRBV30 and TRBJ1-3; D remains unclear. The V end lost 2 bases, the J end lost 0 bases, and 8 bases lay between the germline ends. The CDR3 covers 14 residues. Germline CDR1 is GTSNPN and CDR2 is SVGIG (reference sequence). CDR3 nucleotide sequence: TGTGCCTGGAGTCTGGGGAGCTCTGGAAACACCATATATTTT. It specifies CAWSLGSSGNTIYF.

This chain links TRBV9 with TRBJ1-2; weak D call: TRBD1 (5 bases). CDR1 and CDR2 from the germline V gene are SGDLS and YYNGEE. V was cut by 4 bases and J by 3 bases, with 16 bases left in between. The CDR3 loop spans 15 amino acids. CDR3 protein: CASSPSTGTHYGYTF. DNA of the CDR3: TGTGCCAGCAGCCCCTCAACCGGGACTCACTATGGCTACACCTTC.

The genes are TRBV11-2 and TRBJ2-1; 8 nucleotides agree with TRBD1. Germline lookup yields CDR1 SGHAT and CDR2 FQNNGV. The CDR3 extends over 18 amino acids. Trimming removed 4 bases from V and 0 bases from J; junction bases left unmatched: 11. As DNA, the CDR3 is TGTGCCAGCAGCTCGAGGCTAACAGGGGGTCACTCCTACAATGAGCAGTTCTTC. It is translated as CASSSRLTGGHSYNEQFF. Based on the CDR3 plus reference TRBV11-2 and TRBJ2-1, the full variable domain is EAGVAQSPRYKIIEKRQSVAFWCNPISGHATLYWYQQILGQGPKLLIQFQNNGVVDDSQLPKDRFSAERLKGVDSTLKIQPAKLEDSAVYLCASSSRLTGGHSYNEQFFGPGTRLTVL.

The chain combines TRBV5-1 with TRBJ2-7; 12 positions agree with TRBD1. CDR1 is SGHRS and CDR2 is YFSETQ in the germline V gene. V was pared by 4 bases and J by 5 bases, with 10 bases of the junction left unmatched. The CDR3 is 16 residues long. The CDR3 region is CASSLPGQGAGHEQYF. CDR3 nucleotides: TGCGCCAGCAGCCTTCCGGGACAGGGGGCTGGGCACGAGCAGTACTTC.

V gene TRBV5-6 combines with J gene TRBJ1-2, with TRBD1 matching over 8 bases. V gave up 5 bases and J gave up 3 bases; unmatched junction bases: 6. The length of the CDR3 is 14 residues. CDR1 and CDR2 from the germline V gene are SGHDT and YYEEEE. In nucleotides, the CDR3 is TGTGCCAGCAGTTCTGTGACAGGGGACTATGGCTACACCTTC. This translates into CASSSVTGDYGYTF.

This clone has a handful of counts. J is TRBJ2-3 and V is TRBV5-1; the match to TRBD2 covers 7 bases. V trimming: 3 bases; J trimming: 4 bases; junction bases outside the gene matches: 5. Germline V CDR1 and CDR2: SGHRS, YFSETQ. The CDR3 contains 14 residues. In nucleotides, the CDR3 is TGCGCCAGCAGCTCAAGACTAGCTCCAGATACGCAGTATTTT. It yields the protein CASSSRLAPDTQYF.

This clone turned up a few times. This same CDR3 is encoded by further DNA sequences in the sample. The V and J genes are TRBV9 and TRBJ2-1, with D tentatively TRBD1 (7 bases). The CDR3 runs 13 residues. Germline V lookup: CDR1 SGDLS, CDR2 YYNGEE. The ends were cut back, 0 bases at V and 7 bases at J, with 8 bases in the middle. The CDR3 coding sequence is TGTGCCAGCAGCGTAGCAGGGGGGAATGAGCAGTTCTTC. Its translation is CASSVAGGNEQFF.

The chain employs TRBV9 and TRBJ2-5; 10 bases agree with TRBD2. Trimming removed 0 bases from V and 0 bases from J; junction bases left unmatched: 8. This CDR3 comprises 18 residues. CDR1 is SGDLS, CDR2 YYNGEE, per germline. The CDR3 coding sequence is TGTGCCAGCAGCGTAGCGGCTAGCGGGGGACCGTACCAAGAGACCCAGTACTTC. Translation gives CASSVAASGGPYQETQYF.

This clone was picked up a small number of times. V gene TRBV4-1 combines with J gene TRBJ2-6; D perhaps matches TRBD1 (5 bases). Germline values: CDR1 MGHRA, CDR2 YSYEKL. V gave up 0 bases and J gave up 0 bases, with 9 bases separating them. The CDR3 sequence is 17 residues long. CDR3 sequence (DNA): TGCGCCAGCAGCCAAGACTTCAGGGTCTCTGGGGCCAACGTCCTGACTTTC. This encodes CASSQDFRVSGANVLTF.

J is TRBJ2-3 and V is TRBV28; D unresolved. The germline V and J ends were trimmed by 6 bases and 2 bases, with 6 bases remaining between them. Germline assignment: CDR1 MDHEN and CDR2 SYDVKM. The CDR3 sequence is 12 residues long. The CDR3 bases are TGTGCCAGCAGGTCCGTCACAGATACGCAGTATTTT. It translates to CASRSVTDTQYF.

This clone was recorded only once. The chain carries TRBV4-1 and TRBJ1-3; D call uncertain. V was shortened by 1 base and J by 6 bases, with 13 bases between the two germline ends. Germline CDR1 MGHRA, CDR2 YSYEKL. The CDR3 totals 15 residues. For the CDR3, the DNA is TGCGCCAGCAGCCAAGCTCCGGGATACCCAAACACCATATATTTT. It is translated as CASSQAPGYPNTIYF.

This clone was observed a few times. The chain recombines TRBV18 with TRBJ2-7; 10 nucleotides line up with TRBD2. Germline CDR1 is KGHSH and CDR2 is LQKENI. The CDR3 is made up of 15 amino acids. Trimming at V came to 6 bases and at J to 1 base, leaving 6 bases not matched to a gene. The CDR3 spells CASSPSGGSSYEQYF. CDR3 in DNA: TGTGCCAGCTCGCCTAGCGGGGGATCTTCCTACGAGCAGTACTTC.